One sample yielded the 9 T cell receptor beta chains listed below, sequenced in a study of shared clonotypes between healthy human individuals (TCRdb year 2020). CD8 naive samples consisted of CD45RO-negative cells that were positively selected for CCR7, yielding a CD45RA+CCR7+ population without TemRA cells. The library came from the immunoSEQ multiplex PCR assay. TCRdb retrieved this table from immuneACCESS and kept in-frame rearrangements only. Not all clones are present; in checked studies, unresolved V genes account for under half, and no reason is known for the remainder. For this sample the table gives approximately 810,000 clones, of which 90% to 95% were detected only once. Around 24% of the sample lies in the top ten. Sequenced: naive CD8+ T cells sorted from blood. The cell subset or site label, read with the paper, signifies: CD45RA+CCR7+. These receptors came from a man younger than 40 in good health.

The V call is TRBV27, the J call TRBJ1-5; D ambiguous. The CDR3 totals 15 residues. The V end lost 5 bases, the J end lost 3 bases, and 14 bases lay between the germline ends. Germline values: CDR1 MNHEY, CDR2 SMNVEV (reference sequence). In DNA form, the CDR3 reads TGTGCCAGCAGTACCACCCATGCCCACAATCAGCCCCAGCATTTT. Protein sequence: CASSTTHAHNQPQHF.

The chain couples TRBV27 to TRBJ2-7; D is perhaps TRBD1 (6 bases). V lost 2 bases and J 5 bases, leaving 13 bases between the germline ends. The length of the CDR3 is 14 residues. The germline CDR1 and CDR2 sequences are MNHEY and SMNVEV (reference sequence). The CDR3 spells CASSLIRQVNEQYF. As DNA, the CDR3 is TGTGCCAGCAGTTTAATTCGACAGGTAAACGAGCAGTACTTC.

With respect to this clone: The same CDR3 also results from other DNA sequences found in this sample. The rearrangement uses TRBV5-1 and TRBJ1-1; D ambiguous. Germline V CDR1 and CDR2: SGHRS, YFSETQ. Deletions cut 4 bases from V and 2 bases from J, with 12 bases between. CDR3 length equals 14 residues. The CDR3 nucleotides read TGCGCCAGCAGCCCCGGAGGTCTCAACACTGAAGCTTTCTTT. This gives the protein CASSPGGLNTEAFF.

This clone was counted once. This chain connects TRBV14 to TRBJ2-7; 12 bases agree with TRBD2. This CDR3 contains 14 residues. V was clipped by 4 bases and J by 6 bases; unmatched bases: 4. Germline V gene lookup returns CDR1 SGHDN and CDR2 FVKESK. The CDR3 DNA follows: TGTGCCAGCAGCCCGACTAGCGGGAGAGGCGAGCAGTACTTC. Encoded protein: CASSPTSGRGEQYF.

The V gene is TRBV11-1, the J gene TRBJ2-7; 8 bases agree with TRBD1. V shed 4 bases, J shed 4 bases, and the junction held 6 bases outside the gene matches. CDR1 and CDR2 from the germline V gene are SGHAT and FQDESV (reference sequence). The CDR3 loop spans 14 amino acids. CDR3 DNA sequence: TGTGCCAGCAGCTCGGACAGGGTTGGGTACGAGCAGTACTTC. Its translation is CASSSDRVGYEQYF.

This chain connects TRBV10-2 to TRBJ1-2; D is uncertain. V was shortened by 6 bases and J by 2 bases, with 16 bases between the two germline ends. CDR1 is WSHSY and CDR2 is SAAADI in the germline V gene. There are 15 residues in the CDR3. CDR3 nucleotide sequence: TGCGCCAGCAGGGGAATATCGGACCTCAACTATGGCTACACCTTC. Translating gives CASRGISDLNYGYTF.

The rearrangement links TRBV13 to TRBJ1-2, with 7 bases identical to TRBD1. V gave up 4 bases and J gave up 6 bases; unmatched junction bases: 8. This CDR3 contains 14 residues. Germline V gene sequence: CDR1 PRHDT, CDR2 FYEKMQ (reference sequence). CDR3 loop: CASSSFRDSHGYTF. CDR3 coding DNA: TGTGCCAGCAGCTCGTTCCGGGACAGCCATGGCTACACCTTC.

The CDR3 spells CSVSGGRSREQFF. CDR3 bases: TGCAGCGTCTCTGGCGGGAGAAGTCGGGAGCAGTTCTTC. The V call is TRBV29-1, the J call TRBJ2-1, with 7 bases matching TRBD2. Germline loops: CDR1 SQVTM, CDR2 ANQGSEA. The CDR3 is 13 residues long. Unmatched junction bases numbered 12, after V lost 6 bases and J lost 10 bases.

The chain uses TRBV6-5 and TRBJ2-5; 10 bases fit TRBD2. Germline loops: CDR1 MNHEY, CDR2 SVGAGI. The CDR3 covers 15 residues. Germline trimming cut 4 bases from V and 2 bases from J; bases unmatched to any gene: 4. The CDR3 loop is CASSFKLAGQETQYF. CDR3 nucleotides: TGTGCCAGCAGTTTCAAACTAGCGGGGCAAGAGACCCAGTACTTC.